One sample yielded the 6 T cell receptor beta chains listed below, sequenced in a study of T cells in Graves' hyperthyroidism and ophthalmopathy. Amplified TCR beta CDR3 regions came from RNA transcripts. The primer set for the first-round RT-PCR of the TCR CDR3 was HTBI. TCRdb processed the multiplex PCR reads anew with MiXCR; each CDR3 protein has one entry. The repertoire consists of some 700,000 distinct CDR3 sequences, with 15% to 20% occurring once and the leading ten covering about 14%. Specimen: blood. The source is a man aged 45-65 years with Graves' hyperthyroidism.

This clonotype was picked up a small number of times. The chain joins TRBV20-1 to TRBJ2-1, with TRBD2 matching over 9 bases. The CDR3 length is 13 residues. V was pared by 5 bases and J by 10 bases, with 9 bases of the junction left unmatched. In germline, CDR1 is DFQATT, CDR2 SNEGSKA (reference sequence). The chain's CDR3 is CSAFIFSGREQFF. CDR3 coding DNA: TGCAGTGCTTTCATCTTTAGCGGGAGAGAGCAGTTCTTC.

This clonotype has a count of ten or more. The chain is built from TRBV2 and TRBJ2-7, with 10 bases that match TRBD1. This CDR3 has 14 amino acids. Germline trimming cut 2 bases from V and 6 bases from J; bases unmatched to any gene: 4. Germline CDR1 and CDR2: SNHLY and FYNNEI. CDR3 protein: CASSERDRGLEQYF. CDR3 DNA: TGTGCCAGCAGTGAACGCGACAGGGGGCTCGAGCAGTACTTC.

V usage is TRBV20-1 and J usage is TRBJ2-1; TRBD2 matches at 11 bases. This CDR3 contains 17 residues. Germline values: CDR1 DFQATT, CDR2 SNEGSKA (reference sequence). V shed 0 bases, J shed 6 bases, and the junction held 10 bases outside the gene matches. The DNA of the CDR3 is TGCAGTGCTAGAGATTTCGGGCCTAGCGGGAGGTCCAATGAGCAGTTCTTC. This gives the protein CSARDFGPSGRSNEQFF.

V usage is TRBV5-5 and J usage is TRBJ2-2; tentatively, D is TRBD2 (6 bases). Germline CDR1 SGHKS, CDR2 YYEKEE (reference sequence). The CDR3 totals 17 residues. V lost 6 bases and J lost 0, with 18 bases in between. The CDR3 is CASTYVYRGTNTGELFF. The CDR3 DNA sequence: TGTGCCAGCACCTATGTGTACCGGGGGACGAACACCGGGGAGCTGTTTTTT. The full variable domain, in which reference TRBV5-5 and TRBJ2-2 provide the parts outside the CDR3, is DAGVTQSPTHLIKTRGQQVTLRCSPISGHKSVSWYQQVLGQGPQFIFQYYEKEERGRGNFPDRFSARQFPNYSSELNVNALLLGDSALYLCASTYVYRGTNTGELFFGEGSRLTVL.

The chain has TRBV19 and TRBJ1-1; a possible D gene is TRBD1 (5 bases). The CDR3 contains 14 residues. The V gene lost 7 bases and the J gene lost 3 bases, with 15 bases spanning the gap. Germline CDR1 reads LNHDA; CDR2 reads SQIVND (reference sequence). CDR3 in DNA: TGTGCCAGTAAGAGGGGAGGGATGGACACTGAAGCTTTCTTT. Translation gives CASKRGGMDTEAFF.

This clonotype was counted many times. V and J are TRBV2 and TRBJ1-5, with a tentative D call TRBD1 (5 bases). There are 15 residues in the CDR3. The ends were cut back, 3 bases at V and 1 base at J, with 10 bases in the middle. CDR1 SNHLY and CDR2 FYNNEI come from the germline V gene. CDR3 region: CASSDRTLSNQPQHF. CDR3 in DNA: TGTGCCAGCAGTGATCGGACACTGAGCAATCAGCCCCAGCATTTT.